The entry below describes one T cell receptor beta chain. Trimming took off 5 bases at V and 1 base at J, with 14 bases between the two ends. The CDR3 consists of 15 residues. Germline-derived CDR1 and CDR2 are SEHNR and FQNEAQ (reference sequence). Donors in Cohort 3 who had recovered were those with two negative PCRs, healthcare professional clearance, or resolution of their symptoms. The data were obtained in a study of blood T cell repertoires in COVID-19. Study-wide background: The United States, Italy and Spain provided the acute and convalescent COVID-19 samples. T cells, B-cell-depleted T cells, or PBMCs supplied cDNA or gDNA.

Using immunoSEQ multiplex PCR, the repertoire was profiled, and TCRdb retains in-frame clones only, with some absent. Among some 350,000 clones listed, 75% to 90% were seen once. This receptor was identified in a man in his late teens or twenties who had recovered from COVID-19. The sample consisted of PBMCs or T cells enriched from blood (not recorded which). V usage is TRBV7-9 and J usage is TRBJ1-1; D is uncertain. CDR3 sequence (DNA): TGTGCCAGCAGCCAAATTCAGCTAGAGAACACTGAAGCTTTCTTT. Translated, it gives CASSQIQLENTEAFF.